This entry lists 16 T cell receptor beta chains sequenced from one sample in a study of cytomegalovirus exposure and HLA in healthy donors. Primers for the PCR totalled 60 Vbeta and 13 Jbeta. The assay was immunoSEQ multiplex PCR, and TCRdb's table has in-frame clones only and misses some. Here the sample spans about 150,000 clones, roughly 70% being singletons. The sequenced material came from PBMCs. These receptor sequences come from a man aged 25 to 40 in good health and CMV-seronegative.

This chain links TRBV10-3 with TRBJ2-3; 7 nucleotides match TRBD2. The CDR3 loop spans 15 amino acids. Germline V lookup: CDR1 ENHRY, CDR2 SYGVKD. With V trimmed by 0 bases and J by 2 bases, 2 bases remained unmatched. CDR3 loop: CAISESGTTTDTQYF. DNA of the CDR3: TGTGCCATCAGTGAGTCTGGGACTACCACAGATACGCAGTATTTT.

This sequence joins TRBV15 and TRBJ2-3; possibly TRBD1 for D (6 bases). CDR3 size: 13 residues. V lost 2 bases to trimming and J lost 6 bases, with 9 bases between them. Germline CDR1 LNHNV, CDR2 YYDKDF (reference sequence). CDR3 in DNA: TGTGCCACCAGCAGACAGGGGCTTGATACGCAGTATTTT. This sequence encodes CATSRQGLDTQYF.

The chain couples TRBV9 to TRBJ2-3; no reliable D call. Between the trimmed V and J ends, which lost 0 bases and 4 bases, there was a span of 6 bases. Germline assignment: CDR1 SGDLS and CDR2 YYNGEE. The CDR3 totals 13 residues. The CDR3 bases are TGTGCCAGCAGCGTAGTTGGAGCAGATACGCAGTATTTT. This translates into CASSVVGADTQYF.

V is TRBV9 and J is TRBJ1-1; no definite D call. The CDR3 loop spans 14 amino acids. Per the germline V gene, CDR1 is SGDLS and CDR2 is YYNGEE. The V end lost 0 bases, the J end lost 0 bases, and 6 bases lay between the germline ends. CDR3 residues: CASSVDDMNTEAFF. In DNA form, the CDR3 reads TGTGCCAGCAGCGTAGATGACATGAACACTGAAGCTTTCTTT.

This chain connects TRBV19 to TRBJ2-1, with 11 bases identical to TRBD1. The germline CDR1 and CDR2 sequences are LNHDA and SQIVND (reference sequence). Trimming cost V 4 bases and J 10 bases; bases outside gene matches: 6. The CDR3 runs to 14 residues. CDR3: CASSTGTGGGEQFF. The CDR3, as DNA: TGTGCCAGTAGTACCGGGACAGGGGGTGGAGAGCAGTTCTTC. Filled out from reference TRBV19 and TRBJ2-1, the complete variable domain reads DGGITQSPKYLFRKEGQNVTLSCEQNLNHDAMYWYRQDPGQGLRLIYYSQIVNDFQKGDIAEGYSVSREKKESFPLTVTSAQKNPTAFYLCASSTGTGGGEQFFGPGTRLTVL.

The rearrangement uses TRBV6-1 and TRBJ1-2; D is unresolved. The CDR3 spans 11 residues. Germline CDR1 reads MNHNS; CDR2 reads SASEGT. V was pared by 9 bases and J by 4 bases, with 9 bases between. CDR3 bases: TGTGCCAGTGAAGCCTTCTATGGCTACACCTTC. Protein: CASEAFYGYTF.

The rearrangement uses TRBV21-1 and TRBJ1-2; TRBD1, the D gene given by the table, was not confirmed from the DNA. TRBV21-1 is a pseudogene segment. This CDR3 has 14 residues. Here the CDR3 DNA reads TGTGCCAGCAGCAATCCAGGGGCTGGCTATGGCTACACCTTC. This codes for CASSNPGAGYGYTF.

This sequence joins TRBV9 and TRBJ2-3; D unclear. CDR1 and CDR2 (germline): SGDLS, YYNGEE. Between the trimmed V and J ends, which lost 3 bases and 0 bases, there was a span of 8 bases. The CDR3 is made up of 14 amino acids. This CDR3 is CASSALGSTDTQYF. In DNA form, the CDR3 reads TGTGCCAGCAGCGCGCTGGGCAGCACAGATACGCAGTATTTT.

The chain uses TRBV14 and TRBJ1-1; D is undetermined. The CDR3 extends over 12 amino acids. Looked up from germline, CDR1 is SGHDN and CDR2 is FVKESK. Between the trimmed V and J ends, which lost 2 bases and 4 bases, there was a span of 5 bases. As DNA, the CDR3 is TGTGCCAGCAGCCAATCCCTCACTGAAGCTTTCTTT. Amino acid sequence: CASSQSLTEAFF.

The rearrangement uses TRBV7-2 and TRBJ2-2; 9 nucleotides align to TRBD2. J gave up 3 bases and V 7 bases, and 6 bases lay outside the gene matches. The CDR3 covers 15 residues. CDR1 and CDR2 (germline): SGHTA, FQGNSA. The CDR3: CASNVAGADTGELFF. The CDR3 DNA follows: TGTGCCAGCAACGTAGCGGGGGCCGACACCGGGGAGCTGTTTTTT.

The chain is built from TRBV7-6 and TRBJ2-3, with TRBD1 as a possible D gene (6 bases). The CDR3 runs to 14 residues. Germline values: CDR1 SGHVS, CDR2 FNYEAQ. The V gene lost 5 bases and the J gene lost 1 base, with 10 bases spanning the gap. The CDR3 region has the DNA TGTGCCAGCAGCCCCCCAGGGGGCACAGATACGCAGTATTTT. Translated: CASSPPGGTDTQYF.

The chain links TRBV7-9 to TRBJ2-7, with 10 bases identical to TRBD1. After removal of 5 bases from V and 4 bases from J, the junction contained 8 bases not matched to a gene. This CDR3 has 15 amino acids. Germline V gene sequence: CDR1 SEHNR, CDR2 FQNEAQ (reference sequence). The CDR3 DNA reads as TGTGCCAGCAGCATCATAGACAGGGGGCAATACGAGCAGTACTTC. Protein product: CASSIIDRGQYEQYF.

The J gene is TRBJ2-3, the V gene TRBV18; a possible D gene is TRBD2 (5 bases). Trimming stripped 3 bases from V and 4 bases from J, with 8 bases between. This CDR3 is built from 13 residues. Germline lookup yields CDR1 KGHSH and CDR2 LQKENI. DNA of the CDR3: TGTGCCAGCTCACCGCGGGCTGCAGATACGCAGTATTTT. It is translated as CASSPRAADTQYF. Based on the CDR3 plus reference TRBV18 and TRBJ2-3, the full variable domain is NAGVMQNPRHLVRRRGQEARLRCSPMKGHSHVYWYRQLPEEGLKFMVYLQKENIIDESGMPKERFSAEFPKEGPSILRIQQVVRGDSAAYFCASSPRAADTQYFGPGTRLTVL.

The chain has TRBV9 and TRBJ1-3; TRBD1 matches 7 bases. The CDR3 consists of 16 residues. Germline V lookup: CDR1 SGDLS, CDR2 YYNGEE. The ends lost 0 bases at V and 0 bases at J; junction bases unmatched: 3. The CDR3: CASSVDRGPSGNTIYF. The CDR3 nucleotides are TGTGCCAGCAGCGTAGACAGGGGCCCCTCTGGAAACACCATATATTTT. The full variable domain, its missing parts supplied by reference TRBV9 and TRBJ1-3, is DSGVTQTPKHLITATGQRVTLRCSPRSGDLSVYWYQQSLDQGLQFLIQYYNGEERAKGNILERFSAQQFPDLHSELNLSSLELGDSALYFCASSVDRGPSGNTIYFGEGSWLTVV.

CDR3 in amino acids: CASTAGTGSYEQYF. The CDR3, as DNA: TGTGCCAGCACCGCCGGGACAGGGTCCTACGAGCAGTACTTC. This chain connects TRBV2 to TRBJ2-7, with 9 bases identical to TRBD1. Trimming removed 7 bases from V and 1 base from J; junction bases left unmatched: 5. This CDR3 has 14 residues. From germline, CDR1 is SNHLY and CDR2 FYNNEI.

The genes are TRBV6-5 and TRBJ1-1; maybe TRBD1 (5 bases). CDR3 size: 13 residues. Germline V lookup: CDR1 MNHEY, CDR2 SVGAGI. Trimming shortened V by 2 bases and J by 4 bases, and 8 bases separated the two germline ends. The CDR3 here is CASSYTGGTEAFF. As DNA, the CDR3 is TGTGCCAGCAGTTACACCGGGGGCACTGAAGCTTTCTTT.